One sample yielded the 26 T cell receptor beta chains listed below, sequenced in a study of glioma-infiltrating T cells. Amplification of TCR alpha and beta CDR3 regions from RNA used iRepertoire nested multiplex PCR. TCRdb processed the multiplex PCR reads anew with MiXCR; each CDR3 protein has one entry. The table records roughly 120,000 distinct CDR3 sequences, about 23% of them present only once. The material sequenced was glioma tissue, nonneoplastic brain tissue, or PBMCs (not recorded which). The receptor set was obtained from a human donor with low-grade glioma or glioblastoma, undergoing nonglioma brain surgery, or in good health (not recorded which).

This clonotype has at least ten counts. In DNA, the CDR3 is TGTGCCAGCAGTTTAACGGCCAGCTCCTACGAGCAGTACTTC. This codes for CASSLTASSYEQYF. The chain is built from TRBV28 and TRBJ2-7; D is undetermined. Germline V gene sequence: CDR1 MDHEN, CDR2 SYDVKM. This CDR3 region has 14 residues. The V end was cut by 2 bases, the J end by 0 bases, with 8 bases between.

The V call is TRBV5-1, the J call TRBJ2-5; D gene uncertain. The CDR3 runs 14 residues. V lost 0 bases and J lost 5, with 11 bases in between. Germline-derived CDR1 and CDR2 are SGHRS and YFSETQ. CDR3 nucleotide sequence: TGCGCCAGCAGCTTGGCTCTAAATAAGGAGACCCAGTACTTC. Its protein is CASSLALNKETQYF.

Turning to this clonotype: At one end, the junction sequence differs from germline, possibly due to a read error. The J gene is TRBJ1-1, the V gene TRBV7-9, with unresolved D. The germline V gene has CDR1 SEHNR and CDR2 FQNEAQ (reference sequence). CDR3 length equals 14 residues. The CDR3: CASSLFGANTGAFF. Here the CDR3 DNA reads TGTGCCAGCAGCTTATTTGGCGCGAACACTGGAGCTTTCTTT.

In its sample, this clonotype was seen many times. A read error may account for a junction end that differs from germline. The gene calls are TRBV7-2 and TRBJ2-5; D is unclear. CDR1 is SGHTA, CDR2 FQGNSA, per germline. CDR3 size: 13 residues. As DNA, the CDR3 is TGTGCCAGCACGTCTCAACCCCAAGGGACCCAGTACTTC. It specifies CASTSQPQGTQYF.

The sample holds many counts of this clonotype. Here the CDR3 DNA reads TGCGCCAGCAGCCAAATTGCCGGGAGTTCGGCAGATACGCAGTATTTT. Its protein is CASSQIAGSSADTQYF. The chain recombines TRBV4-1 with TRBJ2-3, with D maybe TRBD2 (6 bases). This CDR3 spans 16 amino acids. Germline-derived CDR1 and CDR2 are MGHRA and YSYEKL. V shed 2 bases and J shed 4 bases, with 16 bases lying between them.

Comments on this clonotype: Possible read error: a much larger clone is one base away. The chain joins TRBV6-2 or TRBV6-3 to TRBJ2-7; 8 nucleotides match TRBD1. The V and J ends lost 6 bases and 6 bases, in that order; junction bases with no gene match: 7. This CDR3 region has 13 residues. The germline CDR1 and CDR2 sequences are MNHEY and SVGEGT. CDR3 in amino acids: CASRGQEAFEQYF. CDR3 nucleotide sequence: TGTGCCAGCAGGGGACAGGAGGCGTTCGAGCAGTACTTC.

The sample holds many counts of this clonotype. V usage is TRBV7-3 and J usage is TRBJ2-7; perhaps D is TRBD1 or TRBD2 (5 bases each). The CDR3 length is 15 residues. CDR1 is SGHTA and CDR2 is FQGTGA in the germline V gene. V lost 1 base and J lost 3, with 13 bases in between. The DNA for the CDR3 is TGTGCCAGCAGCTTAAGAGGTCAGGGAGACTACGAGCAGTACTTC. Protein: CASSLRGQGDYEQYF.

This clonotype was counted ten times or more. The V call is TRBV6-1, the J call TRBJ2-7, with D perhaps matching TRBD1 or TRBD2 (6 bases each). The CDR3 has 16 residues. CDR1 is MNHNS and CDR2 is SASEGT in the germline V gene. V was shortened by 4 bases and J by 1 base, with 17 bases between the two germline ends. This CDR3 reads CASSAPGEGGSYEQYF. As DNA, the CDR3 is TGTGCCAGCAGTGCTCCTGGGGAAGGGGGGTCCTACGAGCAGTACTTC.

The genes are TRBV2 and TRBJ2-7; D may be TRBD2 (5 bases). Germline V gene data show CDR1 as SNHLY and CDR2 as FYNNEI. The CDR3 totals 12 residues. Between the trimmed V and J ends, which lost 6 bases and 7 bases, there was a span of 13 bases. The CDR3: CASSRTTGEQYF. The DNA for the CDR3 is TGTGCCAGCAGCCGGACCACGGGAGAGCAGTACTTC.

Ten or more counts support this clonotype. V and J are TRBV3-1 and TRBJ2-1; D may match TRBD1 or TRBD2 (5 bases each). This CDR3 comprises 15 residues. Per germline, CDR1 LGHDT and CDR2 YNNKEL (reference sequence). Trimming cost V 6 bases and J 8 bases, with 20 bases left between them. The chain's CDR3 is CASSLRDRPWDEQFF. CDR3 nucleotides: TGTGCCAGCAGTCTCCGGGACCGCCCCTGGGATGAGCAGTTCTTC.

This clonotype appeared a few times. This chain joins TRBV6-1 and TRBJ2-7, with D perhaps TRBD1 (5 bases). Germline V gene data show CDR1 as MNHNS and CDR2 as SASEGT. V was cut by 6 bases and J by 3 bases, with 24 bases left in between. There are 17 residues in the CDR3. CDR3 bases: TGTGCCAGCAGACGACAGACAGACGCGACAGCCTACTACGAGCAGTACTTC. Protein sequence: CASRRQTDATAYYEQYF.

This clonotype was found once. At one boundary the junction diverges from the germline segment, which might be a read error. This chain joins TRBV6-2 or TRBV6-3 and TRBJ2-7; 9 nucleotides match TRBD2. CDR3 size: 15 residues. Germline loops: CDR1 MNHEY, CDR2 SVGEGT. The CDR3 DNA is TGTGCCGGCAGTTACACCGGGACTAGCAGGGGCGAGCAGTACTTC. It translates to CAGSYTGTSRGEQYF.

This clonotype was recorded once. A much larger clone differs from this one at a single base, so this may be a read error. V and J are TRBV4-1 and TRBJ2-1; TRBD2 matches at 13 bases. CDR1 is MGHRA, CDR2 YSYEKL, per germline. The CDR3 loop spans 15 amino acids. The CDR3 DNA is TGCGCCAGCACGTTCGGGACTAGCGGGGACAATGGGCAGTTCTTC. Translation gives CASTFGTSGDNGQFF.

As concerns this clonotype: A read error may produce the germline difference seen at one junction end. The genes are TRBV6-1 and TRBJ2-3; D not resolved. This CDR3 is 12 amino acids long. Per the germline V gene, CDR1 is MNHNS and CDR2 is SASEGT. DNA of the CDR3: TGTGCTAGCCCACGTCTGGCAGATACGCAGTCTTTT. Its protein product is CASPRLADTQSF.

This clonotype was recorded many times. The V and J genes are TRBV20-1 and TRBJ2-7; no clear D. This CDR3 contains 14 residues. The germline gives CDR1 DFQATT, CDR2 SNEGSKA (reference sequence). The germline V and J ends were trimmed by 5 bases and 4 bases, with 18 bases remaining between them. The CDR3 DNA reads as TGCAGTGCTGAATACAGAACGCTTAGGTACGAGCAGTACTTC. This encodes CSAEYRTLRYEQYF.

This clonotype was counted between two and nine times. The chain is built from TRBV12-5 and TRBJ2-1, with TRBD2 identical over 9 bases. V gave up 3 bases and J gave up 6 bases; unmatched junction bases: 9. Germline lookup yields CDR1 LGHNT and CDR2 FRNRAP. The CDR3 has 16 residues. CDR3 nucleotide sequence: TGTGCTAGTGGTTTTCCCCGGGCTAGCGGGGTCAATGAGCAGTTCTTC. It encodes CASGFPRASGVNEQFF.

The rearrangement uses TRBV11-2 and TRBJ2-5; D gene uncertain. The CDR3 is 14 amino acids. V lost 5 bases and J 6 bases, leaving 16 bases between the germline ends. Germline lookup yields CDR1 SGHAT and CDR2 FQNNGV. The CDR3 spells CASSVVSIGQTQYF. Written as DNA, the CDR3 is TGTGCCAGCAGCGTCGTTAGTATCGGGCAGACCCAGTACTTC. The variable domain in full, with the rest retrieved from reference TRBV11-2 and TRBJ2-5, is EAGVAQSPRYKIIEKRQSVAFWCNPISGHATLYWYQQILGQGPKLLIQFQNNGVVDDSQLPKDRFSAERLKGVDSTLKIQPAKLEDSAVYLCASSVVSIGQTQYFGPGTRLLVL.

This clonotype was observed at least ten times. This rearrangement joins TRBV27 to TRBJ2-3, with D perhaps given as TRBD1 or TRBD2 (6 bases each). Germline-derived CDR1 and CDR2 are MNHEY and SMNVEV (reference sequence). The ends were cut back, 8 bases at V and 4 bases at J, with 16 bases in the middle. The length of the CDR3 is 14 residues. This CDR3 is CASRLGGEADTQYF. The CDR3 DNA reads TGTGCCAGCCGCCTGGGGGGCGAGGCAGATACGCAGTATTTT.

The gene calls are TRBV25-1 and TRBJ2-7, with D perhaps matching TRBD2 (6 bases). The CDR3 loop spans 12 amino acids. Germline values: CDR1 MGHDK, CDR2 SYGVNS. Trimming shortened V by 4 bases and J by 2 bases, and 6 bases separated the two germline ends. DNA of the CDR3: TGTGCCAGCAGTGGGACTACCTACGAGCAGTACTTC. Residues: CASSGTTYEQYF.

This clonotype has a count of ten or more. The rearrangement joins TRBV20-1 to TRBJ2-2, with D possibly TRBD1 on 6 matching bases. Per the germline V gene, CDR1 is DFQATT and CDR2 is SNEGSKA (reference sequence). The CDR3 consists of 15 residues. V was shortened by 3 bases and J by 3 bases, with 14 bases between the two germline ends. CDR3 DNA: TGCAGTGCTAGGACCGGGACAAGTTACACCGGGGAGCTGTTTTTT. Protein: CSARTGTSYTGELFF.

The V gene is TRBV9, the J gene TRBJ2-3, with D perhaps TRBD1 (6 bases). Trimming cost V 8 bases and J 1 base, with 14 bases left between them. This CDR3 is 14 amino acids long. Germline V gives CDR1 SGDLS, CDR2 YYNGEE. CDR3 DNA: TGTGCCAGTTCTCCGGGACACCGCACAGATACGCAGTATTTT. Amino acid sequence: CASSPGHRTDTQYF.

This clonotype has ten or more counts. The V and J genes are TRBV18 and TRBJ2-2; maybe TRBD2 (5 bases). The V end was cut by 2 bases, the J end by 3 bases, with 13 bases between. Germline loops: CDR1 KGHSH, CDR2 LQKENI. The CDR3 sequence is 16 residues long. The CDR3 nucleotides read TGTGCCAGCTCACCAACTGGGATCGGGGACACCGGGGAGCTGTTTTTT. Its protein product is CASSPTGIGDTGELFF. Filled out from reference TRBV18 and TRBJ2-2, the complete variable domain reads NAGVMQNPRHLVRRRGQEARLRCSPMKGHSHVYWYRQLPEEGLKFMVYLQKENIIDESGMPKERFSAEFPKEGPSILRIQQVVRGDSAAYFCASSPTGIGDTGELFFGEGSRLTVL.

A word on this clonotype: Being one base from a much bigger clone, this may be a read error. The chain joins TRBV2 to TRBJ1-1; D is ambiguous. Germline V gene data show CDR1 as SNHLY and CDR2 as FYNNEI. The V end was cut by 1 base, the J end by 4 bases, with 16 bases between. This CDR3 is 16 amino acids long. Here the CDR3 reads CASSEVRWAGSTEAFF. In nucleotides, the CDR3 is TGTGCCAGCAGTGAAGTTCGATGGGCTGGGAGCACTGAAGCTTTCTTT.

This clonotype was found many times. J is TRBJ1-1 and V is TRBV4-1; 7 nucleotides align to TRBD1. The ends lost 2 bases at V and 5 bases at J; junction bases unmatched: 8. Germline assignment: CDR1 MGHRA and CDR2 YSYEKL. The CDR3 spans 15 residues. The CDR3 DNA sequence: TGCGCCAGCAGCCAACTGACAGGGAGGCTAACTGAAGCTTTCTTT. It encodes CASSQLTGRLTEAFF.

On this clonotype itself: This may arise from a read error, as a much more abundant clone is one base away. The CDR3 DNA sequence: TGTGCCGGCAGTTTACCCGTCGGGCAGAGCTCCTACGAGCAGTACTTC. Translated, it gives CAGSLPVGQSSYEQYF. The V gene is TRBV28, the J gene TRBJ2-7, with no clear D. Germline values: CDR1 MDHEN, CDR2 SYDVKM. CDR3 size: 16 residues. Together with reference TRBV28 and TRBJ2-7, the CDR3 gives the full variable domain: DVKVTQSSRYLVKRTGEKVFLECVQDMDHENMFWYRQDPGLGLRLIYFSYDVKMKEKGDIPEGYSVSREKKERFSLILESASTNQTSMYLCAGSLPVGQSSYEQYFGPGTRLTVT.

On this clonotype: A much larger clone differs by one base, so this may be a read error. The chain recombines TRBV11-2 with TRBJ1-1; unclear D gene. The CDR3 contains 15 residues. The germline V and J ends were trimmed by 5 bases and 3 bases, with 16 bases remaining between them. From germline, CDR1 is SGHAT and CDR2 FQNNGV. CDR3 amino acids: CASSPRLSRYTEAFF. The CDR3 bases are TGTGCCAGCAGCCCCCGACTCTCCCGGTACACTGAAGCTTTCTTT.